The 25 T cell receptor beta chains below come from one sample, sequenced in a study of shared clonotypes between healthy human individuals. The data were produced by immunoSEQ multiplex PCR, yet TCRdb's version contains in-frame clones alone and is incomplete. The data hold hundreds of thousands of clones, with around 96% observed a single time. Source material: memory CD8+ T cells sorted from blood. Subset denoted: CD45RO+ cells pooled with CCR7-negative TemRA cells. The receptors here all came from a man younger than 45 in good health.

The chain recombines TRBV28 with TRBJ1-5, with TRBD1 identical over 10 bases. This CDR3 spans 18 amino acids. Germline trimming cut 2 bases from V and 0 bases from J; bases unmatched to any gene: 7. Germline V CDR1 and CDR2: MDHEN, SYDVKM. Here the CDR3 DNA reads TGTGCCAGCAGTTTAGGACAGGGGGTGCATTATAGCAATCAGCCCCAGCATTTT. It encodes CASSLGQGVHYSNQPQHF.

The V gene is TRBV7-9, the J gene TRBJ2-1, with D hard to call. The CDR3 length is 13 residues. The V and J ends lost 4 bases and 4 bases respectively, with 8 bases between them. From germline, CDR1 is SEHNR and CDR2 FQNEAQ (reference sequence). The CDR3 loop is CASSSVPYNEQFF. CDR3 DNA: TGTGCCAGCAGCTCCGTCCCGTACAATGAGCAGTTCTTC. The full variable domain, its missing parts supplied by reference TRBV7-9 and TRBJ2-1, is DTGVSQNPRHKITKRGQNVTFRCDPISEHNRLYWYRQTLGQGPEFLTYFQNEAQLEKSRLLSDRFSAERPKGSFSTLEIQRTEQGDSAMYLCASSSVPYNEQFFGPGTRLTVL.

The genes are TRBV18 and TRBJ2-5, with 7 bases lining up with TRBD2. The CDR3 contains 15 residues. V lost 1 base, J lost 5 bases, and 7 bases stayed unmatched. CDR1 is KGHSH, CDR2 LQKENI, per germline. The CDR3 nucleotides are TGTGCCAGCTCACCACTTTCTAGGGGAGGGGAGACCCAGTACTTC. Encoded protein: CASSPLSRGGETQYF. The variable domain in full, completed from reference TRBV18 and TRBJ2-5, reads NAGVMQNPRHLVRRRGQEARLRCSPMKGHSHVYWYRQLPEEGLKFMVYLQKENIIDESGMPKERFSAEFPKEGPSILRIQQVVRGDSAAYFCASSPLSRGGETQYFGPGTRLLVL.

This sequence joins TRBV6-5 and TRBJ2-7; D may be TRBD1 or TRBD2 (5 bases each). Germline V gene data show CDR1 as MNHEY and CDR2 as SVGAGI. V was clipped by 0 bases and J by 2 bases, with 11 bases between them. This CDR3 region has 15 residues. CDR3 sequence: CASSYSGDGAYEQYF. In DNA, the CDR3 is TGTGCCAGCAGTTACTCGGGGGACGGAGCCTACGAGCAGTACTTC.

The chain carries TRBV19 and TRBJ1-5; weak D call: TRBD1 (6 bases). Germline CDR1 and CDR2: LNHDA and SQIVND (reference sequence). The CDR3 is 18 residues long. Trimming left V 7 bases short and J 0 bases short, with 22 bases between. CDR3 amino acids: CASTQGGRVPYSNQPQHF. For the CDR3, the DNA is TGTGCCAGTACCCAAGGGGGTAGGGTTCCTTATAGCAATCAGCCCCAGCATTTT.

The chain uses TRBV7-2 and TRBJ2-2; D possibly corresponds to TRBD1 (6 bases). The V and J ends lost 0 bases and 5 bases respectively, with 10 bases between them. The CDR3 spans 15 residues. Germline V gene data show CDR1 as SGHTA and CDR2 as FQGNSA. The CDR3 sequence: CASSLAQRGTGELFF. CDR3 in DNA: TGTGCCAGCAGCTTAGCGCAGAGGGGGACCGGGGAGCTGTTTTTT.

V gene TRBV18 combines with J gene TRBJ2-5; D is possibly TRBD2 (5 bases). CDR1 and CDR2 from the germline V gene are KGHSH and LQKENI. Trimming removed 5 bases from V and 1 base from J, with 20 bases in between. The CDR3 covers 17 residues. The CDR3 DNA sequence: TGTGCCAGCTCATCAAATATGAGGACTCAACCCCAAGAGACCCAGTACTTC. Its translation is CASSSNMRTQPQETQYF. The entire variable domain, with the rest obtained from reference TRBV18 and TRBJ2-5, is as follows: NAGVMQNPRHLVRRRGQEARLRCSPMKGHSHVYWYRQLPEEGLKFMVYLQKENIIDESGMPKERFSAEFPKEGPSILRIQQVVRGDSAAYFCASSSNMRTQPQETQYFGPGTRLLVL.

CDR3 protein: CASSTGLPDEQYF. The CDR3 nucleotides read TGCGCCAGCAGCACGGGACTCCCAGACGAGCAGTACTTC. The gene calls are TRBV5-1 and TRBJ2-7, with a weak D call TRBD2 (6 bases). The CDR3 is 13 residues long. Trimming stripped 4 bases from V and 5 bases from J, with 13 bases between. Germline V gene lookup returns CDR1 SGHRS and CDR2 YFSETQ.

The chain recombines TRBV6-6 with TRBJ1-5; D is possibly TRBD1 (5 bases). Between the trimmed V and J ends, which lost 6 bases and 6 bases, there was a span of 18 bases. This CDR3 is built from 15 residues. Looked up from germline, CDR1 is MNHNY and CDR2 is SVGAGI (reference sequence). CDR3 loop: CASSHGGAGSQPQHF. The DNA for the CDR3 is TGTGCCAGCAGCCACGGTGGCGCAGGGAGTCAGCCCCAGCATTTT.

The CDR3 spells CASSLSDTDTQYF. DNA of the CDR3: TGTGCCAGCAGTTTATCAGACACAGATACGCAGTATTTT. The chain has TRBV28 and TRBJ2-3; D uncertain. Germline CDR1 and CDR2: MDHEN and SYDVKM. Trimming removed 1 base at V and 2 bases at J, with 4 bases between. This CDR3 has 13 residues.

The rearrangement links TRBV5-1 to TRBJ1-2, with TRBD1 matching over 7 bases. This CDR3 spans 12 amino acids. The V gene end was trimmed by 7 bases and the J gene end by 4 bases; junction bases not matched to a gene: 4. Germline V gives CDR1 SGHRS, CDR2 YFSETQ. Written as DNA, the CDR3 is TGCGCCAGCCGGGGACAGTTCTATGGCTACACCTTC. Its translation: CASRGQFYGYTF.

This clone was found once. The chain uses TRBV30 and TRBJ1-1, with 11 bases lining up with TRBD1. Germline lookup yields CDR1 GTSNPN and CDR2 SVGIG (reference sequence). This CDR3 is built from 13 residues. The junction had 0 bases not matched to a gene; V was cut back by 5 bases and J by 1 base. Written as DNA, the CDR3 is TGTGCCTGGGGACAGGGGGCGAACACTGAAGCTTTCTTT. Encoded protein: CAWGQGANTEAFF.

V usage is TRBV6-6 and J usage is TRBJ2-5; 9 bases line up with TRBD1. The trim removed 0 bases at V and 4 bases at J, leaving 3 bases unmatched. Germline CDR1 and CDR2: MNHNY and SVGAGI (reference sequence). The CDR3 is made up of 15 amino acids. The DNA for the CDR3 is TGTGCCAGCAGTTACTCACAGGGGGCTAGAGAGACCCAGTACTTC. This gives the protein CASSYSQGARETQYF.

The chain combines TRBV7-9 with TRBJ2-1; D unclear. The CDR3 runs 11 residues. The germline V gene encodes CDR1 SEHNR and CDR2 FQNEAQ (reference sequence). Trimming cost V 2 bases and J 7 bases, with 3 bases left between them. Here the CDR3 reads CASSLPNEQFF. The CDR3 bases are TGTGCCAGCAGCTTACCGAATGAGCAGTTCTTC.

This clone occurred a few times. The sample has other DNA sequences that encode this CDR3 too. This chain links TRBV5-1 with TRBJ2-1; TRBD2 might be the D (5 bases). CDR1 and CDR2 (germline): SGHRS, YFSETQ. V lost 1 base to trimming and J lost 0 bases, with 8 bases between them. This CDR3 contains 15 residues. CDR3 coding DNA: TGCGCCAGCAGCTTGTCGGGGTCCTCCTACAATGAGCAGTTCTTC. Translating it yields CASSLSGSSYNEQFF.

The J gene is TRBJ2-3, the V gene TRBV29-1; no definite D call. CDR1 SQVTM and CDR2 ANQGSEA come from the germline V gene. The CDR3 sequence is 11 residues long. The V end was cut by 4 bases, the J end by 4 bases, with 6 bases between. This CDR3 reads CSVGTPDTQYF. The CDR3 region has the DNA TGCAGCGTTGGCACGCCAGATACGCAGTATTTT.

The J gene is TRBJ2-1, the V gene TRBV27; D is tentatively TRBD1 or TRBD2 (5 bases each). The germline CDR1 and CDR2 sequences are MNHEY and SMNVEV (reference sequence). The V end lost 8 bases, the J end lost 5 bases, and 22 bases lay between the germline ends. This CDR3 contains 16 residues. The CDR3 protein is CASRHSYREGNNEQFF. The CDR3 DNA reads TGTGCCAGCCGTCACAGCTACCGTGAGGGGAACAATGAGCAGTTCTTC.

On this clone: Other DNA sequences from this sample encode an identical CDR3 as well. V gene TRBV28 combines with J gene TRBJ2-7, with 8 bases matching TRBD1. Looked up from germline, CDR1 is MDHEN and CDR2 is SYDVKM. Trimming at V came to 6 bases and at J to 6 bases, leaving 4 bases not matched to a gene. This CDR3 is 12 amino acids long. The CDR3: CASSLTGGEQYF. CDR3 nucleotide sequence: TGTGCCAGCAGCTTAACAGGGGGCGAGCAGTACTTC.

V is TRBV2 and J is TRBJ2-7, with 7 bases aligning to TRBD1. This CDR3 region has 15 residues. The V gene's germline CDR1 is SNHLY and CDR2 FYNNEI. J gave up 0 bases and V 7 bases, and 9 bases lay outside the gene matches. As DNA, the CDR3 is TGTGCCAGCATTAATCCGGGACAGAGCTCCTACGAGCAGTACTTC. This translates into CASINPGQSSYEQYF.

The V call is TRBV7-8, the J call TRBJ1-5; D call uncertain. V was shortened by 2 bases and J by 0 bases, with 11 bases between the two germline ends. CDR1 and CDR2 (germline): SGHVS, FQNEAQ. There are 16 residues in the CDR3. CDR3 residues: CASSLLNRHSNQPQHF. The DNA for the CDR3 is TGTGCCAGCAGCTTATTAAATCGGCATAGCAATCAGCCCCAGCATTTT.

The V and J genes are TRBV7-2 and TRBJ2-7; TRBD2 aligns across 8 bases. The germline V gene encodes CDR1 SGHTA and CDR2 FQGNSA. This CDR3 comprises 15 residues. Trimming removed 3 bases from V and 5 bases from J; junction bases left unmatched: 9. As DNA, the CDR3 is TGTGCCAGCAGCTTTCAATCGGGAGGGCCAGACGAGCAGTACTTC. Amino acids: CASSFQSGGPDEQYF.

This chain joins TRBV5-1 and TRBJ2-7; 8 bases agree with TRBD1. Germline V gene lookup returns CDR1 SGHRS and CDR2 YFSETQ. The CDR3 runs 16 residues. Losses at the gene ends were 4 bases for V and 3 bases for J; bases not matched to a gene: 12. The CDR3 sequence is CASSQQGHTGGYEQYF. The CDR3 nucleotides read TGCGCCAGCAGCCAGCAGGGGCATACAGGGGGCTACGAGCAGTACTTC.

This chain joins TRBV19 and TRBJ2-5, with D unclear. Trimming shortened V by 0 bases and J by 0 bases, and 2 bases separated the two germline ends. Germline V CDR1 and CDR2: LNHDA, SQIVND (reference sequence). The CDR3 is 13 amino acids. The CDR3 nucleotides read TGTGCCAGTAGTATAGATTACCAAGAGACCCAGTACTTC. Protein: CASSIDYQETQYF.

J is TRBJ1-4 and V is TRBV6-1, with 10 bases matching TRBD1. J gave up 8 bases and V 4 bases, and 7 bases lay outside the gene matches. The length of the CDR3 is 15 residues. Per the germline V gene, CDR1 is MNHNS and CDR2 is SASEGT. This CDR3 is CASSAPGTGEEKLFF. CDR3 sequence (DNA): TGTGCCAGCAGTGCGCCCGGGACAGGGGAGGAAAAACTGTTTTTT.

This sequence joins TRBV2 and TRBJ2-7; TRBD2 might be the D (5 bases). The CDR3 is made up of 16 amino acids. V was trimmed by 3 bases and J by 1 base, leaving 16 bases between them. Germline V gives CDR1 SNHLY, CDR2 FYNNEI. In nucleotides, the CDR3 is TGTGCCAGCAGTGAGCGAGGACTCGAATGGTCCTACGAGCAGTACTTC. Translation gives CASSERGLEWSYEQYF.